This is a list of T cell receptor beta chains from one sample in a study of blood T cell repertoires in COVID-19. Produced via immunoSEQ multiplex PCR; TCRdb's table is partial and in-frame only. This repertoire shows more than 150,000 clones, around 86% found once; its top ten account for about an eighth. The sequenced material came from peripheral blood. The receptors stem from a man aged 65 to 79 who had recovered from COVID-19. Each CDR3 is given without its conserved first and last residue. A row's size may be missing; if present it is once, few, many or a size class.

>.|TRBV6-1
ASSETGGLAKNIQY
>.|TRBV6-5
AAGTGINTEAF
>.|TRBV4-3
ASSQFQGPNTEAF
>.|TRBV7-9
ASSSRGDTQY
>.|TRBV9
ASNLERERGNEQF
>.|TRBV24-1
ATSDAGTGLTGELF
>.|TRBV6-6
ASSLLESSYEQY
>.|TRBV3-1/TRBV3-2
ASSFDRGRGELF
>.|TRBV5-1
ASSLPVSTEAF
>.|TRBV30
AWTQQGTGFTEAF
>.|TRBV11-2
ASSWDTRETQY
>.|TRBV15
ATSKETGVAKNIQY
>.|TRBV6-5
ASSLNPGQVTGELF
>.|TRBV5-3
ARSLSRLLRFGQY
>.|TRBV5-1
ASSLADRGSYNEQF
>.|TRBV19
ASSIVESYRYEQF
>.|TRBV6-5
ASSPRTVGNAF
>few|TRBV2
ASTRLASYNEQF
>.|TRBV6-1
ASSEATLGTQY
>.|TRBV4-1
ASSQAIDRGRRNTEAF
>.|TRBV12-5
ASALTGNTEAF
>.|TRBV6-5
ASSFRDSVQPQH
>.|TRBV19
ASSISPTVHEAF
>once|TRBV4-3
ASSQEHYTYEQY
>.|TRBV11-2
ASSPITGGGDLETQY
>.|TRBV7-2
ASSQNMANTGELF
>.|TRBV19
ASSALDTLNTEAF
>once|TRBV28
ASSGAGDTKYEQY
>.|TRBV2
ASSEAGSGYEQY
>many|TRBV5-1
ASSKDSFQETQY
>.|TRBV6-1
ASSEIAGSYNEQF
>.|TRBV4-2
ASSQAVTDTQY